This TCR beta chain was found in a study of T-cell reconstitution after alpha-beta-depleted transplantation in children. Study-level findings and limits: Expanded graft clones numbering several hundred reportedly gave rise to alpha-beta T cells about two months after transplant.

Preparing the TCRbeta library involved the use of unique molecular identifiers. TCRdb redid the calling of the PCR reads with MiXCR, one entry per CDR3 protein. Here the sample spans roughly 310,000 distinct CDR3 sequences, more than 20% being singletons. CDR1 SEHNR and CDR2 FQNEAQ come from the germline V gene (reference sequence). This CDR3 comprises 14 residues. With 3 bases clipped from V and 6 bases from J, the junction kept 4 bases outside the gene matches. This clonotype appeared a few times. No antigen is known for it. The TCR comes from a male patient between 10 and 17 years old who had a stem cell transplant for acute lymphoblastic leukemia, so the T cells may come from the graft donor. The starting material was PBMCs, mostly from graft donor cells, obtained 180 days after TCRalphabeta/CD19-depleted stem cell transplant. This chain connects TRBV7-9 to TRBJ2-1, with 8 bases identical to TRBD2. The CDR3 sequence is CASSFGTSLNEQFF. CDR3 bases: TGTGCCAGCAGCTTCGGGACTAGTCTCAATGAGCAGTTCTTC. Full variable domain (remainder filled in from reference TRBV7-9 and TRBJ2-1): DTGVSQNPRHKITKRGQNVTFRCDPISEHNRLYWYRQTLGQGPEFLTYFQNEAQLEKSRLLSDRFSAERPKGSFSTLEIQRTEQGDSAMYLCASSFGTSLNEQFFGPGTRLTVL.